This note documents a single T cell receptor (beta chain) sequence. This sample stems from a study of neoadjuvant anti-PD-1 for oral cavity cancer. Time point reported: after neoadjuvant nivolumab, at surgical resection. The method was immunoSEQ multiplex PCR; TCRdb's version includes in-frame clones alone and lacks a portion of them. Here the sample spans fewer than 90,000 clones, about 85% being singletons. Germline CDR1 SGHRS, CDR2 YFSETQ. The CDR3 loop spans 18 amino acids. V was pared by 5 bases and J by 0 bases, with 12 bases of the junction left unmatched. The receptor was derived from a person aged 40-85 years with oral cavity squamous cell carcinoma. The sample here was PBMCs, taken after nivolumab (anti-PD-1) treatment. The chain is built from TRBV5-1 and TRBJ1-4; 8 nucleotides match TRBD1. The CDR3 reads CASRSVGTGFATNEKLFF. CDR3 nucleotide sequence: TGCGCCAGCAGGTCGGTAGGGACAGGCTTTGCAACTAATGAAAAACTGTTTTTT.